Listed below are T cell receptor beta chains from one sample, sequenced in a study of control samples from healthy donors and cancer patients. Method: immunoSEQ multiplex PCR; TCRdb's copy keeps in-frame clones and lacks some. The table shows more than 140,000 clones, with 90% to 95% occurring only once. The sample taken for sequencing was blood. The receptor set was obtained from a man between 35 and 55 years old in good health. CDR3s include the opening cysteine and the closing phenylalanine or tryptophan. Fields, in order: D gene, J gene, clone size, V gene, CDR3 DNA, CDR3 protein. A D gene is named only where the DNA matches it firmly. The listing skips clone size in some rows; elsewhere it reads once, few, many or a size class.

NA,TRBJ2-7,NA,TRBV11-2,TGTGCCATCTTGCGGCCCGACCGGGGCTACGAGCAGTACTTC,CAILRPDRGYEQYF
NA,TRBJ2-1,NA,TRBV5-6,TGTGCCAGCAGCGTTGGGGGATCCTACAATGAGCAGTTCTTC,CASSVGGSYNEQFF
NA,TRBJ1-2,NA,TRBV9,TGTGCCAGCAGCGACACGACAAGGGCGGACGGCTACACCTTC,CASSDTTRADGYTF
NA,TRBJ1-2,NA,TRBV28,TGTGCCAGCAGTTTTAACCATCAGGGCCCCTGGTGCACCTTC,CASSFNHQGPWCTF
TRBD1,TRBJ1-1,NA,TRBV2,TGTGCCAGCAGTGCCGGGACAGTAGAAGCTTTCTTT,CASSAGTVEAFF
NA,TRBJ2-1,NA,TRBV7-6,TGTGCCAGCAGCTTAGAGTCCTTTGGTCCTCAATTCCACAATGAGCAGTTCTTC,CASSLESFGPQFHNEQFF
NA,TRBJ1-1,NA,TRBV5-1,TGCGCCAGCAGCTTGTCCCATGGGGGCACTGAAGCTTTCTTT,CASSLSHGGTEAFF
NA,TRBJ2-3,NA,TRBV9,TGTGCCAGCAGCGTAGGTAGCGGCTTGGGGGTAGATACGCAGTATTTT,CASSVGSGLGVDTQYF
NA,TRBJ2-5,once,TRBV5-6,TGTGCCAGCAACCGGGACTTAGAGACCCAGTACTTC,CASNRDLETQYF
TRBD1,TRBJ1-4,NA,TRBV9,TGTGCCAGCAGCTGGACAGGGGAGAATGAAAAACTGTTTTTT,CASSWTGENEKLFF
NA,TRBJ2-5,NA,TRBV30,TGTGCCTGGAGTGTAATAGGATCGACCCAGTACTTC,CAWSVIGSTQYF
TRBD1,TRBJ1-6,NA,TRBV5-1,TGCGCCAGCAGCCTGGGACAGTCAAATTCACCCCTCCACTTT,CASSLGQSNSPLHF
NA,TRBJ2-3,NA,TRBV12-3/TRBV12-4,TGTGCCAGCAGTTATGAGGACTTAGATACGCAGTATTTT,CASSYEDLDTQYF
TRBD1,TRBJ2-1,NA,TRBV28,TGTGCCAGCAGTCCGTACTCCGGGACAGCACTCAATGAGCAGTTCTTC,CASSPYSGTALNEQFF
TRBD2,TRBJ2-7,once,TRBV5-1,TGCGCCAGCAGCTTGGGCGGTGGGGGGGCCTACGAGCAGTACTTC,CASSLGGGGAYEQYF
TRBD2,TRBJ2-1,NA,TRBV7-9,TGTGCCAGCGAAAAAGCGGGGGGGTTCACTGAGCAGTTCTTC,CASEKAGGFTEQFF
TRBD2,TRBJ2-2,NA,TRBV4-1,TGCGCCAGCAGCCAAGACCCCCCTGGAGCGGGGGGGCCTGTTGACGGGGAGCTGTTTTTT,CASSQDPPGAGGPVDGELFF
TRBD1,TRBJ2-7,NA,TRBV7-2,TGTGCCAGCAGCTGGGGGACAGGGGGCAGGGAGCAGTACTTC,CASSWGTGGREQYF
NA,TRBJ2-1,NA,TRBV5-6,TGTGCCAGCAGCTTGGGACCGTCCAGGTTCTTC,CASSLGPSRFF
TRBD2,TRBJ2-3,NA,TRBV5-1,TGCGCCAGCAGCTCCCAGCGGGAGAGGGCAGATACGCAGTATTTT,CASSSQRERADTQYF
TRBD1,TRBJ1-4,NA,TRBV5-1,TGCGCCAGCAGCTCCGGGACAGGGCCTGAAAAACTGTTTTTT,CASSSGTGPEKLFF
NA,TRBJ2-7,NA,TRBV7-8,TGTGCCAGCAGCCCTTTAGAGTACGAGCAGTACTTC,CASSPLEYEQYF
TRBD1,TRBJ2-3,few,TRBV5-1,TGCGCCAGCAGCCGGGGGGACAGGGGTTACGATACGCAGTATTTT,CASSRGDRGYDTQYF
TRBD1,TRBJ1-6,NA,TRBV3-1/TRBV3-2,TGTGCCAGCAGTACAGGGGGCTATTCACCCCTCCACTTT,CASSTGGYSPLHF
NA,TRBJ1-3,NA,TRBV6-5,TGTGCCAGCAGTTACAAAGGGAGTGGCGGAAACACCATATATTTT,CASSYKGSGGNTIYF
NA,TRBJ2-3,many,TRBV10-3,TGTGCCATCAGTGAGGAGGACAACACAGATACGCAGTATTTT,CAISEEDNTDTQYF
NA,TRBJ2-5,NA,TRBV7-2,TGTGCCAGCAGCCCGATTCCAGGGGAAGGGACCCAGTACTTC,CASSPIPGEGTQYF
TRBD1,TRBJ2-5,NA,TRBV5-8,TGTGCCAGCAGCCGGGACAGCCAAGAGACCCAGTACTTC,CASSRDSQETQYF
NA,TRBJ2-5,NA,TRBV19,TGTGCCAGCGGACGGGGACTCTCAATGGAGACCCAGTACTTC,CASGRGLSMETQYF
NA,TRBJ1-5,NA,TRBV7-9,TGTGCCAGCAGCTTAGGCGAACCGGGATTTACCAATCAGCCCCAGCATTTT,CASSLGEPGFTNQPQHF
TRBD1,TRBJ1-1,NA,TRBV11-2,TGTGCCAGCAGCTGGGGACAGGGGGGGACTGAAGCTTTCTTT,CASSWGQGGTEAFF
NA,TRBJ1-1,NA,TRBV6-5,TGTGCCAGCAGAGACCGTACTACTGAAGCTTTCTTT,CASRDRTTEAFF
TRBD1,TRBJ2-1,NA,TRBV19,TGTGCCAGTAGTATAGCAGGGACAGGGAGTCGAAGCCATGAGCAGTTCTTC,CASSIAGTGSRSHEQFF
NA,TRBJ1-1,NA,TRBV5-1,TGCGCCAGCAGTGGGACCAGTAACACTGAAGCTTTCTTT,CASSGTSNTEAFF
TRBD1,TRBJ2-1,medium-sized,TRBV5-1,TGCGCCAGCAGCTTGGCCCGGGACAGGGGGCTAAATGAGCAGTTCTTC,CASSLARDRGLNEQFF
NA,TRBJ2-7,NA,TRBV14,TGTGCCAGCAGTCGGGACTCCTACGAGCAGTACTTC,CASSRDSYEQYF
TRBD1,TRBJ2-2,NA,TRBV2,TGTGCCAGCAGATCGACAGGGGGAAACACCGGGGAGCTGTTTTTT,CASRSTGGNTGELFF
NA,TRBJ1-6,NA,TRBV5-5,TGTGCCAGCAGCTTGGCCGTTGGGGCGAATTCACCCCTCCACTTT,CASSLAVGANSPLHF
TRBD1,TRBJ1-2,NA,TRBV5-4,TGTGCCAGCAGCGATGACAGGGGCTATGGCTACACCTTC,CASSDDRGYGYTF
NA,TRBJ1-1,NA,TRBV29-1,TGCAGCGTTGAGAGAGCATCGAACACTGAAGCTTTCTTT,CSVERASNTEAFF
NA,TRBJ1-6,NA,TRBV15,TGTGCCACCAGTAGCACAGGGAGTTATTCACCCCTCCACTTT,CATSSTGSYSPLHF
NA,TRBJ2-7,NA,TRBV5-6,TGTGCCAGCAGCCGAAGGGGCGCGGCCCGGCTCGGGCAGTACTTC,CASSRRGAARLGQYF
NA,TRBJ2-1,once,TRBV19,TGTGCCAGTAGTATAGACCATGAGCAGTTCTTC,CASSIDHEQFF
NA,TRBJ1-3,NA,TRBV11-2,TGTGCCAGCAGCTCCCTCTCTGGAAACACCATATATTTT,CASSSLSGNTIYF
NA,TRBJ1-2,NA,TRBV2,TGTGCCAGCAGTGAAGCCTATGGCTACACCTTC,CASSEAYGYTF
NA,TRBJ2-5,NA,TRBV4-2,TGTGCCAGCAGTCCCAAGATAGACAGCCAAGAGACCCAGTACTTC,CASSPKIDSQETQYF
TRBD2,TRBJ2-5,NA,TRBV6-5,TGTGCCAGCAGCTTTAGCGGGGGGGCCTCGGAGACCCAGTACTTC,CASSFSGGASETQYF
NA,TRBJ2-1,NA,TRBV28,TGTGCCAGCAGCTCTCCCGGGACAAACAAGTATGAGCAGTTCTTC,CASSSPGTNKYEQFF
NA,TRBJ1-1,NA,TRBV3-1/TRBV3-2,TGTGCCAGCAGCCAAGGAAAGGGTCAGGGGAAGGCTTTCTTT,CASSQGKGQGKAFF
NA,TRBJ2-5,NA,TRBV5-4,TGTGCCAGCAGCTTTTCGGGGGCGCGGGAGACCCAGTACTTC,CASSFSGARETQYF
NA,TRBJ2-3,once,TRBV5-6,TGTGCCAGCAGCTTGGGATCCTCCTACACAGATACGCAGTATTTT,CASSLGSSYTDTQYF